These 21 T cell receptor beta chains were all obtained from the same sample, sequenced in a study of blood T cell repertoires in COVID-19. The repertoire was sequenced with immunoSEQ multiplex PCR; TCRdb's copy has only in-frame clones and lacks some. The table has over 45,000 clones, 90% seen once. Sequencing used peripheral blood. The receptor source for this set is a man aged 50 to 60 with acute or convalescent COVID-19.

J is TRBJ2-7 and V is TRBV2; 11 bases agree with TRBD1. The trim removed 4 bases at V and 2 bases at J, leaving 16 bases unmatched. Germline lookup yields CDR1 SNHLY and CDR2 FYNNEI. This CDR3 is built from 19 residues. CDR3 amino acids: CASSARTGGLTLLPYEQYF. The CDR3, as DNA: TGTGCCAGCAGTGCCCGGACAGGGGGCTTAACCCTCCTCCCCTACGAGCAGTACTTC.

V and J are TRBV3-1 (or the pseudogene TRBV3-2) and TRBJ2-7; D gene unclear. The CDR3 runs 12 residues. The V gene's germline CDR1 is LGHDT and CDR2 YNNKEL (reference sequence). The V gene lost 0 bases and the J gene lost 3 bases, with 3 bases spanning the gap. The CDR3 here is CASSQDGYEQYF. CDR3 sequence (DNA): TGTGCCAGCAGCCAAGACGGCTACGAGCAGTACTTC.

The chain recombines TRBV11-2 with TRBJ2-1; D not certain. This CDR3 has 12 amino acids. The V and J ends lost 0 bases and 7 bases respectively, with 4 bases between them. Germline CDR1 reads SGHAT; CDR2 reads FQNNGV. The DNA for the CDR3 is TGTGCCAGCAGCTTAGATCGGAATGAGCAGTTCTTC. This sequence encodes CASSLDRNEQFF.

The chain joins TRBV7-2 to TRBJ1-1, with 8 nucleotides matching TRBD1. The J segment lost 8 bases and the V segment lost 4 bases, leaving 9 bases of the junction unmatched. This CDR3 comprises 14 residues. Germline CDR1 and CDR2: SGHTA and FQGNSA. Here the CDR3 reads CASSSTGTGLEAFF. For the CDR3, the DNA is TGTGCCAGCAGCTCCACCGGGACAGGCCTCGAAGCTTTCTTT.

This sequence joins TRBV5-1 and TRBJ2-1; maybe TRBD2 (6 bases). Germline CDR1 reads SGHRS; CDR2 reads YFSETQ. The V end was cut by 7 bases, the J end by 4 bases, with 15 bases between. The CDR3 contains 14 residues. CDR3 bases: TGCGCCAGCTCACCAATAGCGGCATACAATGAGCAGTTCTTC. It yields the protein CASSPIAAYNEQFF. Based on the CDR3 plus reference TRBV5-1 and TRBJ2-1, the full variable domain is KAGVTQTPRYLIKTRGQQVTLSCSPISGHRSVSWYQQTPGQGLQFLFEYFSETQRNKGNFPGRFSGRQFSNSRSEMNVSTLELGDSALYLCASSPIAAYNEQFFGPGTRLTVL.

The table lists this clone with a count of one. V is TRBV3-1 (or the pseudogene TRBV3-2) and J is TRBJ2-7; 10 nucleotides match TRBD1. After removal of 5 bases from V and 6 bases from J, the junction contained 10 bases not matched to a gene. Germline V lookup: CDR1 LGHDT, CDR2 YNNKEL (reference sequence). The CDR3 covers 15 residues. The CDR3 reads CASSAPGQGSFEQYF. CDR3 DNA: TGTGCCAGCAGCGCCCCGGGACAGGGGTCGTTCGAGCAGTACTTC.

This chain connects TRBV25-1 to TRBJ2-5; 9 nucleotides match TRBD1. The CDR3 runs 13 residues. Germline-derived CDR1 and CDR2 are MGHDK and SYGVNS. V shed 6 bases, J shed 5 bases, and the junction held 4 bases outside the gene matches. CDR3 coding DNA: TGTGCCAGCAGCACCACAGGGGGCGAGACCCAGTACTTC. Translation: CASSTTGGETQYF. The whole variable domain, remainder taken from reference TRBV25-1 and TRBJ2-5, is EADIYQTPRYLVIGTGKKITLECSQTMGHDKMYWYQQDPGMELHLIHYSYGVNSTEKGDLSSESTVSRIRTEHFPLTLESARPSHTSQYLCASSTTGGETQYFGPGTRLLVL.

V and J are TRBV5-1 and TRBJ1-2, with TRBD1 matching over 12 bases. CDR3 size: 15 residues. Germline V lookup: CDR1 SGHRS, CDR2 YFSETQ. Trimming took 0 bases from V and 8 from J; bases not matched to a gene: 5. The chain's CDR3 is CASSLAGTGGEGYTF. The CDR3 region has the DNA TGCGCCAGCAGCTTGGCCGGGACAGGGGGCGAAGGCTACACCTTC.

The chain is built from TRBV27 and TRBJ1-3; D might be TRBD1 (5 bases). The CDR3 totals 15 residues. Trimming left V 5 bases short and J 0 bases short, with 11 bases between. Per germline, CDR1 MNHEY and CDR2 SMNVEV (reference sequence). The CDR3 bases are TGTGCCAGCAGTGCGACAGCGAGCTCTGGAAACACCATATATTTT. Translation: CASSATASSGNTIYF.

V usage is TRBV5-6 and J usage is TRBJ2-3, with D possibly matching TRBD2 (6 bases). This CDR3 spans 14 amino acids. Germline assignment: CDR1 SGHDT and CDR2 YYEEEE. V gave up 1 base and J gave up 4 bases, with 10 bases separating them. CDR3 nucleotides: TGTGCCAGCAGCTTGAGGAGGGTGTCAGATACGCAGTATTTT. Its translation: CASSLRRVSDTQYF. Looking up the rest from reference TRBV5-6 and TRBJ2-3 gives the full variable domain: DAGVTQSPTHLIKTRGQQVTLRCSPKSGHDTVSWYQQALGQGPQFIFQYYEEEERQRGNFPDRFSGHQFPNYSSELNVNALLLGDSALYLCASSLRRVSDTQYFGPGTRLTVL.

This clone was seen only once. The chain recombines TRBV7-9 with TRBJ1-1; no firm D call. The V and J ends lost 1 base and 2 bases respectively, with 8 bases between them. Germline V gene data show CDR1 as SEHNR and CDR2 as FQNEAQ (reference sequence). The CDR3 is 14 amino acids. As DNA, the CDR3 is TGTGCCAGCAGCTTAGGTCAGGTCAACACTGAAGCTTTCTTT. This encodes CASSLGQVNTEAFF. The whole variable domain, remainder taken from reference TRBV7-9 and TRBJ1-1, is DTGVSQNPRHKITKRGQNVTFRCDPISEHNRLYWYRQTLGQGPEFLTYFQNEAQLEKSRLLSDRFSAERPKGSFSTLEIQRTEQGDSAMYLCASSLGQVNTEAFFGQGTRLTVV.

This clone has only one observation. CDR3 region: CASSRGQVGSYEQYF. The DNA for the CDR3 is TGTGCCAGTAGCAGGGGACAGGTGGGCTCCTACGAGCAGTACTTC. V usage is TRBV19 and J usage is TRBJ2-7; 8 bases line up with TRBD1. Germline lookup yields CDR1 LNHDA and CDR2 SQIVND (reference sequence). Trimming at V came to 6 bases and at J to 0 bases, leaving 7 bases not matched to a gene. The CDR3 covers 15 residues.

There are a few counts of this clone. V is TRBV3-1 (or the pseudogene TRBV3-2) and J is TRBJ2-7, with 9 positions matching TRBD2. CDR1 is LGHDT and CDR2 is YNNKEL in the germline V gene (reference sequence). With 1 base clipped from V and 2 bases from J, the junction kept 3 bases outside the gene matches. The CDR3 has 15 residues. Here the CDR3 DNA reads TGTGCCAGCAGCCAAGGGCTAGCGGGGCCCTACGAGCAGTACTTC. Residues: CASSQGLAGPYEQYF.

V and J are TRBV19 and TRBJ1-1; D ambiguous. The V and J ends lost 6 bases and 1 base respectively, with 6 bases between them. CDR3 size: 12 residues. Germline V gene lookup returns CDR1 LNHDA and CDR2 SQIVND (reference sequence). Written as DNA, the CDR3 is TGTGCCAGTAGACGGGAGAACACTGAAGCTTTCTTT. The encoded protein is CASRRENTEAFF.

This clone is a singleton in its sample. CDR3 in amino acids: CASSRGGTGSSYNSPLHF. CDR3 coding DNA: TGTGCCAGCAGCCGCGGAGGGACAGGGAGCTCCTATAATTCACCCCTCCACTTT. The chain employs TRBV5-6 and TRBJ1-6; the match to TRBD1 covers 9 bases. Per germline, CDR1 SGHDT and CDR2 YYEEEE. CDR3 length: 18 amino acids. V lost 4 bases to trimming and J lost 0 bases; unmatched junction nucleotides: 8.

V gene TRBV30 combines with J gene TRBJ1-1, with TRBD1 as a possible D gene (5 bases). Germline V gene data show CDR1 as GTSNPN and CDR2 as SVGIG (reference sequence). The CDR3 has 17 amino acids. The V end lost 3 bases, the J end lost 0 bases, and 20 bases lay between the germline ends. CDR3 amino acids: CAWRLSGPTGVNTEAFF. CDR3 nucleotides: TGTGCCTGGAGATTGTCAGGGCCTACTGGGGTGAACACTGAAGCTTTCTTT.

The chain recombines TRBV27 with TRBJ1-1; D uncertain. CDR3 length: 13 residues. V was cut by 3 bases and J by 5 bases, with 10 bases left in between. Germline V gene lookup returns CDR1 MNHEY and CDR2 SMNVEV (reference sequence). CDR3 in DNA: TGTGCCAGCAGTTTGGCCAGGTGGACTGAAGCTTTCTTT. Protein sequence: CASSLARWTEAFF.

This clone has only one observation. The chain combines TRBV6-5 with TRBJ1-5; tentative D call: TRBD1 (5 bases). CDR3 length: 15 amino acids. Germline V gives CDR1 MNHEY, CDR2 SVGAGI. Trimming cost V 8 bases and J 9 bases, with 23 bases left between them. CDR3 in amino acids: CASRDLTSGIRPQHF. The CDR3 nucleotides are TGTGCCAGCCGAGACTTAACTTCAGGGATAAGGCCCCAGCATTTT.

The chain couples TRBV20-1 to TRBJ2-1; 7 nucleotides line up with TRBD2. Germline loops: CDR1 DFQATT, CDR2 SNEGSKA (reference sequence). J gave up 2 bases and V 3 bases, and 4 bases lay outside the gene matches. The CDR3 is 14 amino acids. For the CDR3, the DNA is TGCAGTGCTAGTCCGGGGGGTACCTACAATGAGCAGTTCTTC. It encodes CSASPGGTYNEQFF.

V is TRBV2 and J is TRBJ2-2, with TRBD2 matching 11 bases. The CDR3 runs to 16 residues. The V gene's germline CDR1 is SNHLY and CDR2 FYNNEI. The trim removed 6 bases at V and 6 bases at J, leaving 9 bases unmatched. CDR3 bases: TGTGCCAGCAGGGCGGTAGCGGGAGGGCCCTCCGGGGAGCTGTTTTTT. Encoded protein: CASRAVAGGPSGELFF.

V usage is TRBV19 and J usage is TRBJ2-6; D might be TRBD2 (5 bases). Germline V CDR1 and CDR2: LNHDA, SQIVND (reference sequence). The CDR3 is made up of 15 amino acids. V was trimmed by 8 bases and J by 3 bases, leaving 14 bases between them. The CDR3 coding sequence is TGTGCCAGTCGGGAAGACCGTCTTGGGGCCAACGTCCTGACTTTC. Translated: CASREDRLGANVLTF.